A single sample is the source of the 15 T cell receptor beta chains below, sequenced in a study of regulatory T cells in long-lasting Graves disease. The time point here: persistent/refractory GD, antithyroid drugs over 5 years with positive TRAb. RNA isolated from PBMCs was used to make the TCR library. Through Arm-PCR of CDR3 regions and iRepertoire HTBI primers, TCR beta libraries were built. A single record per CDR3 protein comes from TCRdb applying MiXCR to the multiplex PCR reads. The sample yields roughly 470,000 distinct CDR3 sequences, about a fifth seen once. Material: peripheral blood mononuclear cells (PBMCs), obtained when the disease was refractory, from a patient treated with antithyroid drugs. Receptors were obtained from a female donor with Graves disease.

In the case of this clonotype: This could be a read error, since a much larger clone is one nucleotide away. The chain combines TRBV6-1 with TRBJ1-1; no reliable D call. V lost 4 bases and J lost 0, with 12 bases in between. This CDR3 is built from 15 residues. Per the germline V gene, CDR1 is MNHNS and CDR2 is SASEGT. The CDR3 loop reads CASSVDPTVNTEAFF. As DNA, the CDR3 is TGTGCCAGCAGTGTAGACCCGACGGTGAACACTGAAGCTTTCTTT.

The chain joins TRBV7-9 to TRBJ2-7; D is ambiguous. From germline, CDR1 is SEHNR and CDR2 FQNEAQ (reference sequence). The CDR3 totals 18 residues. The ends were cut back, 1 base at V and 7 bases at J, with 26 bases in the middle. CDR3 in amino acids: CASSLGGPLKLYGLEQYF. CDR3 bases: TGTGCCAGCAGCTTAGGTGGCCCCTTGAAGTTATATGGATTAGAGCAGTACTTC.

This clonotype showed up many times. The chain combines TRBV12-3 or TRBV12-4 with TRBJ1-3; D gene ambiguous. The CDR3 consists of 13 residues. V was clipped by 7 bases and J by 0 bases, with 7 bases between them. Written as DNA, the CDR3 is TGTGCCAGCACCCTAACCTCTGGAAACACCATATATTTT. Translating gives CASTLTSGNTIYF.

In its sample, this clonotype was seen many times. The V gene is TRBV24-1, the J gene TRBJ2-7, with 7 bases that match TRBD2. V lost 3 bases to trimming and J lost 5 bases; unmatched junction nucleotides: 9. Germline values: CDR1 KGHDR, CDR2 SFDVKD. The CDR3 sequence is 15 residues long. CDR3 sequence: CATSDTTSSLDEQYF. The CDR3 DNA follows: TGTGCCACCAGTGATACGACTAGCTCCCTCGACGAGCAGTACTTC.

The V gene is TRBV7-9, the J gene TRBJ1-2, with 7 positions matching TRBD1. Looked up from germline, CDR1 is SEHNR and CDR2 is FQNEAQ (reference sequence). CDR3 length: 15 residues. The V and J ends lost 5 bases and 7 bases, in that order; junction bases with no gene match: 13. This CDR3 is CASSPGRTGESGYTF. CDR3 sequence (DNA): TGTGCCAGCAGCCCGGGGAGGACAGGTGAATCTGGCTACACCTTC.

The chain carries TRBV28 and TRBJ2-3; 11 bases align to TRBD2. CDR3 length equals 16 residues. With 4 bases clipped from V and 3 bases from J, the junction kept 6 bases outside the gene matches. Germline CDR1 MDHEN, CDR2 SYDVKM. DNA of the CDR3: TGTGCCAGCAGTTCCCCGACTAGCGGGATTACAGATACGCAGTATTTT. Protein sequence: CASSSPTSGITDTQYF.

This clonotype appeared many times. This chain joins TRBV29-1 and TRBJ2-5, with D possibly being TRBD2 (6 bases). Trimming left V 4 bases short and J 4 bases short, with 13 bases between. Germline V lookup: CDR1 SQVTM, CDR2 ANQGSEA. The CDR3 runs 13 residues. CDR3 sequence reads: CSVAGGPRETQYF. CDR3 nucleotides: TGCAGCGTTGCCGGAGGGCCGAGAGAGACCCAGTACTTC.

J is TRBJ1-5 and V is TRBV4-2; unclear D gene. Germline assignment: CDR1 LGHNA and CDR2 YNFKEQ. The CDR3 has 15 residues. Trimming cost V 4 bases and J 0 bases, with 10 bases left between them. CDR3 DNA sequence: TGTGCCAGCAGCCCCTCAGAAAATAGCAATCAGCCCCAGCATTTT. Its translation is CASSPSENSNQPQHF.

This clonotype has just a few counts. This rearrangement joins TRBV19 to TRBJ2-4; D is possibly TRBD1 (6 bases). V gave up 3 bases and J gave up 4 bases, with 10 bases separating them. Per germline, CDR1 LNHDA and CDR2 SQIVND (reference sequence). This CDR3 contains 14 residues. In nucleotides, the CDR3 is TGTGCCAGTAGTATCGGACAGACTAAAAACATTCAGTACTTC. Its protein product is CASSIGQTKNIQYF.

This clonotype was detected a few times. This chain links TRBV7-9 with TRBJ2-7, with 7 bases identical to TRBD1. Germline loops: CDR1 SEHNR, CDR2 FQNEAQ (reference sequence). The CDR3 consists of 15 residues. V gave up 2 bases and J gave up 3 bases; unmatched junction bases: 7. The CDR3 region has the DNA TGTGCCAGCAGCTTATATGAACGGACAGGCTACGAGCAGTACTTC. Its translation: CASSLYERTGYEQYF.

This clonotype was observed many times. The rearrangement uses TRBV7-8 and TRBJ2-5; TRBD1 agrees at 7 bases. Trimming removed 0 bases from V and 4 bases from J; junction bases left unmatched: 8. Germline V gives CDR1 SGHVS, CDR2 FQNEAQ. This CDR3 spans 16 amino acids. The chain's CDR3 is CASSLADRVGIETQYF. In DNA, the CDR3 is TGTGCCAGCAGCTTAGCCGACAGGGTCGGAATAGAGACCCAGTACTTC.

This clonotype was seen just once. The rearrangement joins TRBV18 to TRBJ2-1; the match to TRBD2 covers 12 bases. V was pared by 6 bases and J by 9 bases, with 15 bases of the junction left unmatched. The CDR3 runs to 17 residues. Germline values: CDR1 KGHSH, CDR2 LQKENI. In DNA form, the CDR3 reads TGTGCCAGCTCCCCCCGCGTCCGGACTAGCGGGATTGGTGAGCAGTTCTTC. This encodes CASSPRVRTSGIGEQFF.

This clonotype was detected only a few times. The chain links TRBV7-9 to TRBJ1-5, with TRBD1 matching over 10 bases. Germline assignment: CDR1 SEHNR and CDR2 FQNEAQ (reference sequence). The CDR3 covers 14 residues. The trim removed 8 bases at V and 4 bases at J, leaving 5 bases unmatched. This CDR3 is CASGGQGVNQPQHF. The CDR3 nucleotides are TGTGCCAGCGGAGGACAGGGGGTGAATCAGCCCCAGCATTTT.

The V gene is TRBV20-1, the J gene TRBJ1-2; D remains ambiguous. CDR1 is DFQATT and CDR2 is SNEGSKA in the germline V gene (reference sequence). V shed 4 bases and J shed 3 bases, with 9 bases lying between them. The length of the CDR3 is 12 residues. The CDR3 spells CSAIGNYYGYTF. In DNA form, the CDR3 reads TGCAGTGCTATAGGGAACTACTATGGCTACACCTTC.

This clonotype was recorded many times. V usage is TRBV30 and J usage is TRBJ2-2; no definite D call. Germline V lookup: CDR1 GTSNPN, CDR2 SVGIG (reference sequence). The CDR3 runs 13 residues. V lost 1 base, J lost 3 bases, and 6 bases lay in between. In nucleotides, the CDR3 is TGTGCCTGGAGTGCCCTTCACACCGGGGAGCTGTTTTTT. Amino acid sequence: CAWSALHTGELFF.